Given below is one T cell receptor (beta chain) in context. The sample belongs to a study of cytomegalovirus exposure and HLA in healthy donors. Trimming pared 6 bases from V and 4 bases from J, leaving 15 bases between. The CDR3 spans 14 residues. CDR1 is MNHEY, CDR2 SMNVEV, per germline (reference sequence). Researchers ran the PCR with 60 Vbeta and 13 Jbeta primers. Profiling relied on immunoSEQ multiplex PCR, and the TCRdb table lists in-frame clones only, not all of them. The sample has some 150,000 clones; around 80% are singletons. The sequence derives from a woman aged 18 to 35 in good health and CMV-seronegative. Sequencing was done on a sample of PBMCs. The genes are TRBV27 and TRBJ1-2; D might be TRBD1 (6 bases). CDR3 sequence (DNA): TGTGCCAGCAGCCCCGGGACACTGATCTATGGCTACACCTTC. This encodes CASSPGTLIYGYTF.